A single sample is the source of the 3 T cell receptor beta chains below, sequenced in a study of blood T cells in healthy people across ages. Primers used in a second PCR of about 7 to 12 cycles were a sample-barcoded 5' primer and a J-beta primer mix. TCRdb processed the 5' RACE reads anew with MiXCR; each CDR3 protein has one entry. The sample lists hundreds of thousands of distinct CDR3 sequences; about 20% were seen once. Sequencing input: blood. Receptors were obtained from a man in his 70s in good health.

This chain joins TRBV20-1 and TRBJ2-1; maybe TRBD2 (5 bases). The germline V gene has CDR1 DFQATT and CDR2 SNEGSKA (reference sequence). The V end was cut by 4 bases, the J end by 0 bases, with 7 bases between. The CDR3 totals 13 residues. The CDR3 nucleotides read TGCAGTGCTAAGCGGCTCTCCTACAATGAGCAGTTCTTC. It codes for CSAKRLSYNEQFF.

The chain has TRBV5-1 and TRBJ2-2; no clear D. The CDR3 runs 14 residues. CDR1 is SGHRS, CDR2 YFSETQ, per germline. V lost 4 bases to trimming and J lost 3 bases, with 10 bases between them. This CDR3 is CASSAGSDTGELFF. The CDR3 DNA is TGCGCCAGCAGCGCAGGATCCGACACCGGGGAGCTGTTTTTT.

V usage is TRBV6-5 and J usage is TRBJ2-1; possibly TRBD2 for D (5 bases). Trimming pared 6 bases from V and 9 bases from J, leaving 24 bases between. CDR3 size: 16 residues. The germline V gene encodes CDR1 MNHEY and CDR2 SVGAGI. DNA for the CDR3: TGTGCCAGCAGGCAATCCCGGGATTTTAAGTCGGGTGAGCAGTTCTTC. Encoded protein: CASRQSRDFKSGEQFF.